The 5 T cell receptor beta chains below all came from one sample that was sequenced in a study of blood T cell repertoires in COVID-19 (TCRdb year 2020). To prepare the library, the immunoSEQ multiplex PCR assay was applied. In its TCRdb copy, this immuneACCESS table keeps in-frame sequences only and misses some clones. Where compared with another copy, unresolved V genes explain less than half of these, and the others have no known cause. The sample includes about 83,000 clones, with just over 85% observed a single time. The top ten constitute 22% of the sample. The specimen was peripheral blood. The receptors shown here come from a woman of 80 years or more in a cohort sampled during active or convalescent COVID-19.

This chain joins TRBV5-1 and TRBJ1-6; 10 bases fit TRBD1. CDR1 is SGHRS and CDR2 is YFSETQ in the germline V gene. The CDR3 runs 13 residues. V trimming: 7 bases; J trimming: 10 bases; junction bases outside the gene matches: 5. The CDR3 DNA reads TGCGCCAGCCGCGGGACAGGGGAATCACCCCTCCACTTT. Translating it yields CASRGTGESPLHF.

This rearrangement joins TRBV6-4 to TRBJ1-1; possibly TRBD1 for D (5 bases). This CDR3 has 13 amino acids. Germline CDR1 and CDR2: MRHNA and SNTAGT. Trimming removed 11 bases from V and 5 bases from J, with 18 bases in between. CDR3 protein: CAGGDEEGTEAFF. The DNA of the CDR3 is TGTGCCGGGGGAGACGAGGAGGGGACTGAAGCTTTCTTT.

This clone was counted once. V gene TRBV5-6 combines with J gene TRBJ1-4; a weak D match, TRBD1 (5 bases). This CDR3 is built from 15 residues. CDR1 and CDR2 from the germline V gene are SGHDT and YYEEEE. Trimming took off 2 bases at V and 7 bases at J, with 15 bases between the two ends. The CDR3 region is CASSFYMEGLEKLFF. The CDR3 DNA sequence: TGTGCCAGCAGCTTTTACATGGAGGGACTTGAAAAACTGTTTTTT.

The CDR3 coding sequence is TGTGCCAGTAGTAGACTTACTAGCGGGAGCTACAATGAGCAGTTCTTC. It codes for CASSRLTSGSYNEQFF. The rearrangement links TRBV19 to TRBJ2-1; TRBD2 agrees at 11 bases. Trimming took 4 bases from V and 3 from J; bases not matched to a gene: 5. Germline-derived CDR1 and CDR2 are LNHDA and SQIVND (reference sequence). There are 16 residues in the CDR3.

The chain recombines TRBV5-1 with TRBJ2-1, with 8 positions matching TRBD2. CDR1 and CDR2 from the germline V gene are SGHRS and YFSETQ. The V segment lost 4 bases and the J segment 10 bases; nucleotides outside the gene matches: 4. This CDR3 is 12 amino acids long. CDR3 amino acids: CASSPERGEQFF. The CDR3 DNA follows: TGCGCCAGCAGCCCCGAGCGGGGGGAGCAGTTCTTC.